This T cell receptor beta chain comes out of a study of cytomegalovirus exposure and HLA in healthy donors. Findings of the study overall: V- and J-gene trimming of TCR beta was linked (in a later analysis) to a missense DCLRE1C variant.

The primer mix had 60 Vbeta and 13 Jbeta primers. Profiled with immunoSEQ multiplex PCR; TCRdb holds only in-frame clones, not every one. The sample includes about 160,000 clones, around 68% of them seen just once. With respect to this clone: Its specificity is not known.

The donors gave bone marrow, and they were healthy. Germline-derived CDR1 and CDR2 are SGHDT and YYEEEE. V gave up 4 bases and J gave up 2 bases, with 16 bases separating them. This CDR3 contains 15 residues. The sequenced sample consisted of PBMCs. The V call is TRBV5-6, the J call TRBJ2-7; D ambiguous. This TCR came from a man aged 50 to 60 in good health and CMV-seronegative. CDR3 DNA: TGTGCCAGCAGCGGTGGGCTTGCCCCGGCCTACGAGCAGTACTTC. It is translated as CASSGGLAPAYEQYF.